The following is a T cell receptor beta chain sequence with its context. This clone was picked up a small number of times. No antigen is known for it. No base quality information exists; no much larger clone differs at one position. The V and J ends are trimmed by 2 bases and 0 bases, leaving 8 bases between them. The CDR3 sequence holds 14 residues, the cysteine and phenylalanine included. Here the CDR3 DNA is all that survives: 42 bases in frame from base 1. From a lookup of the germline V gene (reference sequence), CDR1 and CDR2 are GTSNPN and SVGIG. The record originates from a study of Ad26.COV2.S vaccination and SARS-CoV-2 variants (TCRdb year 2021). For context, the study as a whole: Vaccine-arm donors were drawn from COV1001, a multicentre, randomized, double-blind, placebo-controlled phase I-IIa trial of Ad26.COV2.S in healthy adults. Dosing of Ad26.COV2.S was intramuscular, at either 5x10^10 or 1x10^11 viral particles, delivered as one shot or as two shots spaced 56 days apart. Participants in the trial were split at random into five groups of five each, receiving low-dose or high-dose Ad26.COV2.S once or twice, or else placebo on both occasions. Investigators remained blinded to trial group allocation during experiments and outcome assessment. A total of 32 samples were included in the TCR-sequenced set, comprising some 20 Ad26.COV2.S vaccine recipients, 5 placebo recipients and 8 SARS-CoV-2 convalescent individuals. TCRbeta repertoire sequencing served as the tool for gauging how specific and how broad the SARS-CoV-2-reactive T cell receptors were following Ad26.COV2.S vaccination.

What the authors observed across the whole study: After vaccination, spike-specific CD8+ and CD4+ T cell responses were reported to show substantial breadth. The study was not powered for comparison of responses between vaccine doses or regimens. Vaccine and placebo recipients had similar non-spike TCR breadth, a finding consistent with the vaccine containing only spike. Spike-specific TCR breadth was higher in Ad26.COV2.S recipients than in placebo recipients (P = 0.0014). It was noted by the authors that total T cell responses may have been underestimated by the TCR breadth and depth analyses.

The treatment or condition label of this sample denotes: some 19 received Ad26.COV2.S at low or high dose, single or two shots; several received placebo; per-sample allocation not given. Repertoires of vaccine and placebo recipients were sequenced from samples collected on day 63 after the first injection. Cohort 1b enrolled some 25 adults aged 18-55 years at a single site in Boston, USA, between 29 July and 7 August 2020. Ad26.COV2.S was a replication-incompetent adenovirus type 26 vector expressing a prefusion-stabilized SARS-CoV-2 spike protein from the original Wuhan strain. The immunoSEQ Assay was used to sequence TCRbeta CDR3 regions. After extraction, genomic DNA underwent amplification by bias-controlled multiplex PCR, followed by high-throughput sequencing. The study's processing was this. Collapsing and filtering of sequences were performed to quantify the absolute abundance of each unique TCRbeta CDR3 region. Usable DNA was measured by amplifying reference genes present in all nucleated cells, and TCRbeta template counts were normalized to that usable DNA to estimate T cell fraction. Repertoire TCRs were annotated as SARS-CoV-2-specific when V gene, CDR3 amino acid sequence and J gene were exactly matched to a known reactive TCR set. The reference SARS-CoV-2 TCR set was obtained from MIRA and was filtered for enrichment in COVID-19-positive ImmuneCODE repertoires, whereby public or cross-reactive TCRs were removed. Drawing on the MIRA antigens, annotated TCRs were analysed further at the level of specific ORF or position within ORF. Breadth was defined as annotated unique rearrangements over total unique productive rearrangements; depth was the summed frequency of those rearrangements. Two-sided Wilcoxon rank-sum tests were applied when comparing TCR breadth between groups. Not all clones reach the TCRdb copy of this immuneACCESS table, which keeps in-frame sequences only. Checked studies attribute under half of the gap to unresolved V genes and leave the rest unexplained. V and J calls and clone size are copied from that table; D and trimming were computed from the DNA. For this sample there are roughly 700,000 clones; around 90% appear just once. Clones ranked in the top ten supply about 1.5% of the sample.

Rearrangement joined TRBV30 to TRBJ2-4, and the D gene may be TRBD2, 6 bases matching. This clonotype originated in a person between 18 and 60 years old who received the Ad26.COV2.S COVID-19 vaccine or a placebo. Here the sequenced sample was peripheral blood, taken in a trial of Ad26.COV2.S vaccine versus placebo. The bases are TGTGCCTGGAGTAAACTAGCAGCCAAAAACATTCAGTACTTC. Translation gives CAWSKLAAKNIQYF.